The 18 T cell receptor beta chains given below trace back to one sample, sequenced in a study of T cell changes during pregnancy in multiple sclerosis. TCRdb's table, derived via immunoSEQ multiplex PCR, lists solely in-frame clones and lacks some. The repertoire consists of fewer than 60,000 clones, with approximately 91% occurring once and the leading ten covering 1% to 1.5%. Sequenced material: peripheral blood, taken in the second trimester of pregnancy. These receptors came from a female donor with multiple sclerosis, enrolled in a pregnancy study.

V is TRBV7-3 and J is TRBJ2-1; D is unclear. The CDR3 extends over 13 amino acids. The germline V gene encodes CDR1 SGHTA and CDR2 FQGTGA. The V gene lost 2 bases and the J gene lost 5 bases, with 7 bases spanning the gap. The chain's CDR3 is CASSLSRNNEQFF. CDR3 sequence (DNA): TGTGCCAGCAGCTTATCTAGGAACAATGAGCAGTTCTTC.

CDR3 residues: CASTAGREGKLFF. The CDR3 nucleotides read TGTGCCAGCACGGCAGGGAGGGAAGGAAAACTGTTTTTT. This chain joins TRBV6-6 and TRBJ1-4; possibly TRBD1 for D (5 bases). This CDR3 region has 13 residues. Germline-derived CDR1 and CDR2 are MNHNY and SVGAGI (reference sequence). V was shortened by 7 bases and J by 10 bases, with 16 bases between the two germline ends.

V is TRBV4-3 and J is TRBJ2-3; TRBD2 matches at 9 bases. The CDR3 covers 18 residues. V shed 0 bases and J 4 bases; nucleotides not matched to a gene: 11. Germline V lookup: CDR1 LGHNA, CDR2 YSLEER. The CDR3 loop is CASSQEGWGGGGSDTQYF. CDR3 DNA sequence: TGCGCCAGCAGCCAAGAGGGTTGGGGCGGGGGGGGTTCAGATACGCAGTATTTT.

The genes are TRBV18 and TRBJ1-2; TRBD1 is a possible D gene (6 bases). Trimming stripped 3 bases from V and 5 bases from J, with 10 bases between. The CDR3 runs 13 residues. Per germline, CDR1 KGHSH and CDR2 LQKENI. DNA for the CDR3: TGTGCCAGCTCACCCCAGGGGCCTTATGGCTACACCTTC. Residues: CASSPQGPYGYTF.

The chain has TRBV4-1 and TRBJ1-2; 8 bases are a match to TRBD1. This CDR3 is 14 amino acids long. V trimming: 0 bases; J trimming: 8 bases; junction bases outside the gene matches: 5. Germline values: CDR1 MGHRA, CDR2 YSYEKL. The CDR3 spells CASSQEDRGGGYTF. The CDR3 region has the DNA TGCGCCAGCAGCCAAGAAGACAGGGGAGGAGGCTACACCTTC.

Concerning this clone itself: The same CDR3 also results from other DNA sequences found in this sample. The V call is TRBV6-5, the J call TRBJ1-1, with 7 bases matching TRBD1. The CDR3 runs 14 residues. Trimming cost V 5 bases and J 4 bases; bases outside gene matches: 7. CDR1 MNHEY and CDR2 SVGAGI come from the germline V gene. The DNA of the CDR3 is TGTGCCAGCAGTCTTCACAGGGGTCCCACTGAAGCTTTCTTT. Its translation is CASSLHRGPTEAFF.

In DNA form, the CDR3 reads TGTGCCAGCTCTGACAGGCACCGAAACACCATATATTTT. Translation gives CASSDRHRNTIYF. The V gene is TRBV7-2, the J gene TRBJ1-3, with D perhaps matching TRBD1 (6 bases). Germline CDR1 SGHTA, CDR2 FQGNSA. The length of the CDR3 is 13 residues. V was shortened by 8 bases and J by 5 bases, with 13 bases between the two germline ends.

V and J are TRBV7-3 and TRBJ2-5, with 7 bases matching TRBD1. The V segment lost 3 bases and the J segment 3 bases; nucleotides outside the gene matches: 1. Per germline, CDR1 SGHTA and CDR2 FQGTGA. This CDR3 contains 13 residues. CDR3 nucleotides: TGTGCCAGCAGCTTTACAGGGGAAGAGACCCAGTACTTC. It encodes CASSFTGEETQYF.

The chain uses TRBV5-1 and TRBJ2-2; 10 bases are a match to TRBD1. CDR3 length: 16 residues. V gave up 7 bases and J gave up 4 bases; unmatched junction bases: 10. Germline assignment: CDR1 SGHRS and CDR2 YFSETQ. CDR3 protein: CASLDGTGEFTGELFF. The CDR3 DNA reads TGCGCCAGCTTAGACGGGACAGGGGAATTCACCGGGGAGCTGTTTTTT.

V gene TRBV5-6 combines with J gene TRBJ2-3; 7 bases map to TRBD2. V lost 0 bases, J lost 0 bases, and 7 bases stayed unmatched. Germline CDR1 SGHDT, CDR2 YYEEEE. CDR3 length equals 17 residues. Here the CDR3 reads CASSLGPAGASTDTQYF. In nucleotides, the CDR3 is TGTGCCAGCAGCTTGGGCCCCGCGGGAGCTAGCACAGATACGCAGTATTTT.

The chain joins TRBV27 to TRBJ2-1; D possibly corresponds to TRBD2 (7 bases). Germline values: CDR1 MNHEY, CDR2 SMNVEV (reference sequence). This CDR3 region has 16 residues. The V end lost 6 bases, the J end lost 3 bases, and 18 bases lay between the germline ends. The CDR3 bases are TGTGCCAGCAGCCCACTAGGGGGGGTCTTCTACAATGAGCAGTTCTTC. The encoded protein is CASSPLGGVFYNEQFF.

The chain employs TRBV6-5 and TRBJ2-1; 10 bases are a match to TRBD2. Germline V gene lookup returns CDR1 MNHEY and CDR2 SVGAGI. V lost 2 bases and J lost 9; bases outside the gene matches: 10. The CDR3 runs 16 residues. CDR3 sequence: CASSYITSGTLSEQFF. The DNA for the CDR3 is TGTGCCAGCAGTTACATAACTAGCGGGACTCTTAGTGAGCAGTTCTTC.

This chain joins TRBV7-8 and TRBJ1-2; D ambiguous. This CDR3 contains 15 residues. The V gene's germline CDR1 is SGHVS and CDR2 FQNEAQ. Between the trimmed V and J ends, which lost 5 bases and 0 bases, there was a span of 13 bases. The CDR3 sequence: CASSALDGTNYGYTF. The DNA of the CDR3 is TGTGCCAGCAGCGCACTGGACGGGACTAACTATGGCTACACCTTC.

The CDR3 coding sequence is TGTGCCAGCAGCCTAAGCGGGGGGAGCTCCTACGAGCAGTACTTC. Residues: CASSLSGGSSYEQYF. J is TRBJ2-7 and V is TRBV28; TRBD2 matches at 9 bases. After removal of 6 bases from V and 0 bases from J, the junction contained 6 bases not matched to a gene. Germline CDR1 MDHEN, CDR2 SYDVKM. The CDR3 loop spans 15 amino acids.

The chain couples TRBV7-8 to TRBJ2-7; the D gene is possibly TRBD1 (6 bases). The V end was cut by 5 bases, the J end by 0 bases, with 11 bases between. The CDR3 loop spans 14 amino acids. Germline CDR1 is SGHVS and CDR2 is FQNEAQ. DNA of the CDR3: TGTGCCAGCAGCGCAGACAGGTTCTCCTACGAGCAGTACTTC. Its translation: CASSADRFSYEQYF.

The chain links TRBV6-5 to TRBJ1-2; D call uncertain. Germline-derived CDR1 and CDR2 are MNHEY and SVGAGI. V was pared by 0 bases and J by 3 bases, with 8 bases between. CDR3 length: 14 amino acids. CDR3 nucleotide sequence: TGTGCCAGCAGTTACTCGGTGGAGGACTATGGCTACACCTTC. This gives the protein CASSYSVEDYGYTF.

The chain uses TRBV18 and TRBJ2-2, with TRBD1 matching 8 bases. This CDR3 is 15 amino acids long. Germline V gene lookup returns CDR1 KGHSH and CDR2 LQKENI. J lost 4 bases, V lost 1 base, and 2 bases had no gene match. The CDR3: CASSPQGQGTGELFF. The CDR3 nucleotides are TGTGCCAGCTCACCACAAGGACAGGGCACCGGGGAGCTGTTTTTT.

This chain joins TRBV28 and TRBJ2-1; D unresolved. Trimming pared 7 bases from V and 3 bases from J, leaving 16 bases between. The germline CDR1 and CDR2 sequences are MDHEN and SYDVKM. This CDR3 spans 15 amino acids. This chain's CDR3 is CASTRFQSGYNEQFF. The CDR3 DNA follows: TGTGCCAGCACTCGGTTTCAATCTGGCTACAATGAGCAGTTCTTC.